This T cell receptor beta chain stems from a study of blood T cell repertoires in COVID-19. At the level of the study: COVID-19 samples, acute and convalescent, were from the United States, Italy and Spain. PBMCs, B-cell-depleted T cells, or T cells were the source of the cDNA or gDNA that made up the material.

Cohorts were determined from participant-reported clinical history. Germline V gene data show CDR1 as MDHEN and CDR2 as SYDVKM. This CDR3 comprises 17 residues. V shed 2 bases and J 3 bases; nucleotides not matched to a gene: 11. Using immunoSEQ multiplex PCR, the repertoire was profiled, and TCRdb retains in-frame clones only, with some absent. The repertoire holds roughly 260,000 clones, with approximately 83% as singletons. The genes are TRBV28 and TRBJ1-2, with 8 bases fitting TRBD1. The origin of this receptor is a woman aged 45-65 years who had recovered from COVID-19. The sample was PBMCs or T cells enriched from blood (not recorded which). The CDR3 loop is CASSLIGQGYADYGYTF. The CDR3 DNA follows: TGTGCCAGCAGTTTAATAGGACAGGGATATGCCGACTATGGCTACACCTTC.